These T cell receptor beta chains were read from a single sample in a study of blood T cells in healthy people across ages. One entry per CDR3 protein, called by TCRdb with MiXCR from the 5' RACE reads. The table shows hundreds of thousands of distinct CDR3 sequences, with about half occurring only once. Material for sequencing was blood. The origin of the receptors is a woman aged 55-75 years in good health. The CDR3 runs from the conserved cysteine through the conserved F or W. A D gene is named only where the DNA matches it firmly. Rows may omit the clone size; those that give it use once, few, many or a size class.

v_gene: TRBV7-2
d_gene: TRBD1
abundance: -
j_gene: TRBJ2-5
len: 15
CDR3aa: CASSSWTGRSRTQYF
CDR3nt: TGTGCCAGCAGCTCGTGGACAGGTCGGTCGAGGACCCAGTACTTC

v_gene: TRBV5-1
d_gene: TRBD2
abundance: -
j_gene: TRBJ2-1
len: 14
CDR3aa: CASRLAGEFNEQFF
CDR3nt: TGCGCCAGCAGGCTAGCGGGAGAGTTCAATGAGCAGTTCTTC

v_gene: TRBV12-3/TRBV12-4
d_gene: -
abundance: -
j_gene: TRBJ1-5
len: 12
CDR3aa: CASRDNNQPQHF
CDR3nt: TGTGCCAGCAGGGACAACAATCAGCCCCAGCATTTT

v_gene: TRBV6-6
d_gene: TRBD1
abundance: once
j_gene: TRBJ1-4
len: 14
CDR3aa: CASRGQGQSEKLFF
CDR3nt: TGTGCCAGCAGAGGACAGGGTCAGAGTGAAAAACTGTTTTTT

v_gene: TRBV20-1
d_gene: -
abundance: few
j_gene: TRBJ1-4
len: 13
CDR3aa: CSAHKATNEKLFF
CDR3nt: TGCAGTGCTCATAAGGCAACTAATGAAAAACTGTTTTTT

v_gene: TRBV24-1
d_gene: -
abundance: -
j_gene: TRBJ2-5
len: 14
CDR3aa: CATSDPSGRETQYF
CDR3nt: TGTGCCACCAGTGATCCCTCCGGTCGGGAGACCCAGTACTTC

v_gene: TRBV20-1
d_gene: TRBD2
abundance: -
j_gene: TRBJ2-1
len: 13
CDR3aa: CSGKAGANNEQFF
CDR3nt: TGCAGCGGCAAAGCGGGAGCAAACAATGAGCAGTTCTTC

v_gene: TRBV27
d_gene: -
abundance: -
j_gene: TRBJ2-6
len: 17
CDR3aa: CASSLSRQSSGANVLTF
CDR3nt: TGTGCCAGCAGTTTATCTCGGCAAAGCTCTGGGGCCAACGTCCTGACTTTC

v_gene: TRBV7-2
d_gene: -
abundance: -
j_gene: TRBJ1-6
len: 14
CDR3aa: CASSLSQLNSPLHF
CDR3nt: TGTGCCAGCAGCTTGTCCCAACTTAATTCACCCCTCCACTTT

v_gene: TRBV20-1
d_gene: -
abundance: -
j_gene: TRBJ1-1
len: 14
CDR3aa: CSASGARSLAEAFF
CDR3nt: TGCAGTGCCTCCGGGGCCAGGTCCCTGGCTGAAGCTTTCTTT

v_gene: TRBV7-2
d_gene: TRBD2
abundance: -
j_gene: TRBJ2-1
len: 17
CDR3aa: CASSPRSTSGGYNERFF
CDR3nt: TGTGCCAGCAGCCCACGATCGACTAGCGGGGGGTACAATGAGCGGTTCTTC

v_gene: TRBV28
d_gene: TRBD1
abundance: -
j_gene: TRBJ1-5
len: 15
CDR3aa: CASSPTGVRNQPQHF
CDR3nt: TGTGCCAGCAGCCCGACAGGGGTACGCAATCAGCCCCAGCATTTT

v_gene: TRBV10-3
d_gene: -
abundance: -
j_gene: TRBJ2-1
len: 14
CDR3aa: CAISAGIVYNEQFF
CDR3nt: TGTGCCATCAGTGCGGGGATAGTCTACAATGAGCAGTTCTTC

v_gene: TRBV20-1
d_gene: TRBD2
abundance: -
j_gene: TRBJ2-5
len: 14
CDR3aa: CSAATSGPGETQYF
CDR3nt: TGCAGTGCTGCGACTAGCGGGCCAGGGGAGACCCAGTACTTC

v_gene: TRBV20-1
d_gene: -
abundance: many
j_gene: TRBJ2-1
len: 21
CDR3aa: CSARNVGTGSGIVTSANEQFF
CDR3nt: TGCAGTGCTAGAAACGTGGGGACAGGGTCGGGGATAGTGACTAGCGCTAATGAGCAGTTCTTC

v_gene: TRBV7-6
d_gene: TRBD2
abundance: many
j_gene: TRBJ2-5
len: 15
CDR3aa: CASSLDGGVQETQYF
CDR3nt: TGTGCCAGCAGCTTAGACGGGGGGGTCCAAGAGACCCAGTACTTC

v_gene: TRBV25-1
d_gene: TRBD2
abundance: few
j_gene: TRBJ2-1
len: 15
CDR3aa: CASSGRSSGNGEQFF
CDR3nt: TGTGCCAGCAGTGGACGGTCTAGCGGGAATGGTGAGCAGTTCTTC

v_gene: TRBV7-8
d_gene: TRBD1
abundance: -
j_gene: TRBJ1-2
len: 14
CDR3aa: CANSLRQGDHGYTF
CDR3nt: TGTGCCAACAGCTTAAGACAGGGCGATCATGGCTACACCTTC

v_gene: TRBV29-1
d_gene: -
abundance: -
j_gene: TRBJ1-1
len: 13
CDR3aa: CSVGAGFYTEAFF
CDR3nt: TGCAGCGTGGGAGCGGGGTTCTACACTGAAGCTTTCTTT

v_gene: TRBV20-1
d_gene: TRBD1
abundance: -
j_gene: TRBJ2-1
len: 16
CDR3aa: CSALMGSVQGEDEQFF
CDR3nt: TGCAGTGCTCTAATGGGCAGTGTACAGGGGGAAGATGAGCAGTTCTTC

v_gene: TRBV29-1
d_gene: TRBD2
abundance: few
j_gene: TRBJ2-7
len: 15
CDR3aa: CSVVLAGVPTYEQYF
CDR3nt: TGCAGCGTTGTCCTAGCGGGAGTACCGACCTACGAGCAGTACTTC

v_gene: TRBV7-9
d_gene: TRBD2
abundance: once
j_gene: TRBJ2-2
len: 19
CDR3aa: CASSLTRTSGGANTGELFF
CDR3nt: TGTGCCAGCAGCTTAACCCGGACTAGCGGAGGGGCGAACACCGGGGAGCTGTTTTTT

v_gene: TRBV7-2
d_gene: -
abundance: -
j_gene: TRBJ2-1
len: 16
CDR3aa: CASSLALARSYNEQFF
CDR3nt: TGTGCCAGCAGCTTAGCCCTAGCGCGGTCCTACAATGAGCAGTTCTTC

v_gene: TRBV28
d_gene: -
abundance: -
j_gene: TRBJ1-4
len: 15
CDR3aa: CATNREGLSNEKLFF
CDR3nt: TGTGCCACCAACAGGGAAGGACTATCTAATGAAAAACTGTTTTTT

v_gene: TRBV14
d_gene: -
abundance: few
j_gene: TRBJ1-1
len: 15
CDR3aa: CASSHSGHLNTEAFF
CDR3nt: TGTGCCAGCAGCCACTCCGGACATTTGAACACTGAAGCTTTCTTT

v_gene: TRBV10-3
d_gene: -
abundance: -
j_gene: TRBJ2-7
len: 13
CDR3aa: CAISPGHSYEQYF
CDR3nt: TGTGCCATCAGTCCGGGGCACTCCTACGAGCAGTACTTC